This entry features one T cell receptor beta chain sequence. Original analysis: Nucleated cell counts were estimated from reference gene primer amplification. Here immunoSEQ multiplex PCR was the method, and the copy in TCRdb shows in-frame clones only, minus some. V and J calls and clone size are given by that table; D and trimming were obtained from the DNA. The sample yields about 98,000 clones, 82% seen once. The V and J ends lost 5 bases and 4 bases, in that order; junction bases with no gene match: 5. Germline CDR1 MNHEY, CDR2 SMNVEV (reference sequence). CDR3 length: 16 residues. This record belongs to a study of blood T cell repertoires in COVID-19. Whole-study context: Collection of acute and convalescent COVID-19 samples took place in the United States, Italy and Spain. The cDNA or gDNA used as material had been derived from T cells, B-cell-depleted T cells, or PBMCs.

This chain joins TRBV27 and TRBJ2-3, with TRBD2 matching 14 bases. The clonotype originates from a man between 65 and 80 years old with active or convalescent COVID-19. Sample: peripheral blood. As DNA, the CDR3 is TGTGCCAGCAGTCACGGGACTAGCGGGGGTCCAGATACGCAGTATTTT. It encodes CASSHGTSGGPDTQYF.